This TCR beta chain was recorded in a study of graft-versus-host responses after intestinal transplantation. For the study at large: Transplant recipients had multivisceral, liver-intestinal, or isolated intestinal grafts.

Study conclusions and caveats: Patients with graft-donor T cell macrochimerism had high graft-versus-host to host-versus-graft clonal ratios in allografts.

Here immunoSEQ multiplex PCR was the method, and the copy in TCRdb shows in-frame clones only, minus some. Found here are 100,000 to 120,000 clones, about 94% of them singletons; the top ten hold 0.5% to 0.6%. This clone is a singleton in its sample. The antigen is unknown. The sequencing used unstimulated CD8+ T cells sorted from spleen or lymph node cells, collected before intestinal transplant. The TCR was taken from a human donor who received an intestinal transplant.

CDR3 in DNA: TGCAGCGTTGCCACTAGCTACGAGCAGTACTTC. Protein sequence: CSVATSYEQYF. The chain joins TRBV29-1 to TRBJ2-7, with TRBD2 as a possible D gene (5 bases). CDR1 and CDR2 from the germline V gene are SQVTM and ANQGSEA. Trimming left V 4 bases short and J 3 bases short, with 7 bases between. The CDR3 runs 11 residues.